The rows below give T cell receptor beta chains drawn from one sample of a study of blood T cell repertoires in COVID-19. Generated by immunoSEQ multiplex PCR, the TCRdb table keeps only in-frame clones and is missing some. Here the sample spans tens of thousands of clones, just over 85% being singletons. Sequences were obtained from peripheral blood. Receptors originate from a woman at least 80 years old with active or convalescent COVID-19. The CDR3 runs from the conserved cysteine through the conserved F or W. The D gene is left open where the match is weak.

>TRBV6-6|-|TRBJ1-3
CASSYSGQGGNTIYF
TGTGCCAGCAGTTACTCGGGGCAGGGTGGAAACACCATATATTTT
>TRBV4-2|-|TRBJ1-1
CASSQGGPEAFF
TGTGCCAGCAGCCAAGGAGGGCCTGAAGCTTTCTTT
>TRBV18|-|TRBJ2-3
CASSPINRGSGTDTQYF
TGTGCCAGCTCACCAATAAATCGGGGGAGTGGCACAGATACGCAGTATTTT
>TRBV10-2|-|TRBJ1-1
CASRPLIDSMNTEAFF
TGCGCCAGCAGGCCCCTGATTGACAGCATGAACACTGAAGCTTTCTTT
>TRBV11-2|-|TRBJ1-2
CASSLGKTDYGYTF
TGTGCCAGCAGCTTGGGCAAGACAGACTATGGCTACACCTTC
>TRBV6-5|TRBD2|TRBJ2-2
CASSLAGRGVGELFF
TGTGCCAGCAGTCTAGCGGGACGCGGAGTGGGGGAGCTGTTTTTT
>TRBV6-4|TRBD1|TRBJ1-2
CASSDTNRGPDGYTF
TGTGCCAGCAGTGACACAAACAGGGGGCCGGATGGCTACACCTTC
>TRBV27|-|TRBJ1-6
CASSFRVEDSPLHF
TGTGCCAGCAGTTTCAGGGTAGAGGATTCACCCCTCCACTTT
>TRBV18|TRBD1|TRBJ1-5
CASSPRTGSLNQPQHF
TGTGCCAGCTCACCTCGGACAGGATCACTAAATCAGCCCCAGCATTTT
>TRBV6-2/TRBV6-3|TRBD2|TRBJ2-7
CASSSRTSGYEQYF
TGTGCCAGCAGTTCCCGGACTAGCGGCTACGAGCAGTACTTC
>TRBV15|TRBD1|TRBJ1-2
CATSSKQGLNYGYTF
TGTGCCACCAGCTCCAAACAGGGGCTTAACTATGGCTACACCTTC
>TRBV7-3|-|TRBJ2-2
CASSPEFHTGELFF
TGTGCCAGCAGCCCCGAGTTTCACACCGGGGAGCTGTTTTTT
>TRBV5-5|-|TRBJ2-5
CASSPEQGRETQYF
TGTGCCAGCAGCCCGGAACAGGGACGGGAGACCCAGTACTTC
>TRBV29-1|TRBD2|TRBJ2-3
CSVELAGPTDTQYF
TGCAGCGTGGAGCTAGCGGGGCCCACAGATACGCAGTATTTT